Below, 21 T cell receptor beta chains from the same sample are listed, as sequenced in a study of blood T cells in healthy people across ages. Primers used in a second PCR of about 7 to 11 cycles were a sample-barcoded 5' primer and a J-beta primer mix. Using its own MiXCR run on the 5' RACE reads, TCRdb lists one record per CDR3 protein. The sample has about 800,000 distinct CDR3 sequences; 25% are singletons. These data are also associated with another study on T cells of mothers and their children.

Sequenced input: blood. These receptors were collected from a boy aged 10-17 years in good health.

As regards this clonotype: One end of the junction is discordant with germline, which a read error may explain. The DNA for the CDR3 is TGTGCCAGCAGCCTAGCGACCCCCCTGGGAGAGACCCAGTACTTC. Protein sequence: CASSLATPLGETQYF. This chain uses TRBV7-9 with TRBJ2-5; D is perhaps TRBD2 (6 bases). The CDR3 consists of 15 residues. In germline, CDR1 is SEHNR, CDR2 FQNEAQ (reference sequence). The full variable domain, with the rest looked up from reference TRBV7-9 and TRBJ2-5, is DTGVSQNPRHKITKRGQNVTFRCDPISEHNRLYWYRQTLGQGPEFLTYFQNEAQLEKSRLLSDRFSAERPKGSFSTLEIQRTEQGDSAMYLCASSLATPLGETQYFGPGTRLLVL.

The chain recombines TRBV29-1 with TRBJ2-1; D possibly corresponds to TRBD1 (5 bases). Germline V gene data show CDR1 as SQVTM and CDR2 as ANQGSEA. CDR3 length: 12 amino acids. V dropped 6 bases and J dropped 7 bases, with 13 bases sitting between them. CDR3 sequence (DNA): TGCAGCGTCGTGGGGCAGGCTAATGAGCAGTTCTTC. Encoded protein: CSVVGQANEQFF.

This clonotype was counted a few times. The chain links TRBV2 to TRBJ2-5; TRBD2 aligns across 10 bases. The germline V gene encodes CDR1 SNHLY and CDR2 FYNNEI. The V gene end was trimmed by 2 bases and the J gene end by 8 bases; junction bases not matched to a gene: 8. This CDR3 has 15 residues. This CDR3 is CASSETLAGSRTQYF. The CDR3 DNA follows: TGTGCCAGCAGTGAAACACTAGCGGGGTCGCGAACCCAGTACTTC.

The chain has TRBV7-9 and TRBJ2-7; TRBD1 matches 7 bases. Unmatched junction bases numbered 7, after V lost 5 bases and J lost 0 bases. This CDR3 spans 15 amino acids. Germline CDR1 SEHNR, CDR2 FQNEAQ (reference sequence). This chain's CDR3 is CASSQGQTFSYEQYF. CDR3 bases: TGTGCCAGCAGCCAGGGACAGACCTTCTCCTACGAGCAGTACTTC.

V gene TRBV24-1 combines with J gene TRBJ2-3; the D is unclear. Germline CDR1 and CDR2: KGHDR and SFDVKD. This CDR3 has 13 amino acids. V dropped 6 bases and J dropped 6 bases, with 12 bases sitting between them. DNA for the CDR3: TGTGCCACCAGTACACCCCGTTGGGATACGCAGTATTTT. The encoded protein is CATSTPRWDTQYF.

This sequence joins TRBV28 and TRBJ2-5; D is possibly TRBD1 (6 bases). The V gene lost 4 bases and the J gene lost 1 base, with 13 bases spanning the gap. The length of the CDR3 is 15 residues. In germline, CDR1 is MDHEN, CDR2 SYDVKM. The CDR3 loop reads CASSSTGLTQETQYF. In DNA, the CDR3 is TGTGCCAGCAGTTCTACAGGGCTCACCCAAGAGACCCAGTACTTC. Drawing the rest from reference TRBV28 and TRBJ2-5, the complete variable domain is DVKVTQSSRYLVKRTGEKVFLECVQDMDHENMFWYRQDPGLGLRLIYFSYDVKMKEKGDIPEGYSVSREKKERFSLILESASTNQTSMYLCASSSTGLTQETQYFGPGTRLLVL.

This clonotype was seen a handful of times. This rearrangement joins TRBV7-2 to TRBJ1-2; D gene ambiguous. The germline V gene encodes CDR1 SGHTA and CDR2 FQGNSA. The V end lost 3 bases, the J end lost 1 base, and 6 bases lay between the germline ends. This CDR3 spans 13 amino acids. This CDR3 reads CASSFPDNYGYTF. The CDR3 DNA follows: TGTGCCAGCAGCTTTCCAGATAACTATGGCTACACCTTC.

The genes are TRBV7-2 and TRBJ2-5; weak D call: TRBD2 (6 bases). The J call may be incorrect, as the DNA end agrees better with TRBJ2-1. The CDR3 covers 14 residues. From germline, CDR1 is SGHTA and CDR2 FQGNSA. The DNA for the CDR3 is TGTGCCAGCAGCCAAACCCCGGAGGGCCATGAGCAGTTCTTC. The encoded protein is CASSQTPEGHEQFF.

This clonotype was detected only a few times. This sequence joins TRBV10-3 and TRBJ2-7; no definite D call. Per the germline V gene, CDR1 is ENHRY and CDR2 is SYGVKD. The CDR3 has 14 residues. V was clipped by 6 bases and J by 0 bases, with 12 bases between them. This CDR3 is CAIRETASSYEQYF. The CDR3 coding sequence is TGTGCCATCAGGGAGACTGCGAGCTCCTACGAGCAGTACTTC.

This clonotype was detected only a few times. This chain uses TRBV28 with TRBJ2-5, with D perhaps TRBD2 (6 bases). The better agreement between TRBJ2-7 and the DNA end casts doubt on the J call. The CDR3 has 13 residues. Germline loops: CDR1 MDHEN, CDR2 SYDVKM. The CDR3 DNA is TGTGCCAGCGGAGGGGCGTTCGCCTACGAGCAGTACTTC. Translating gives CASGGAFAYEQYF.

The chain couples TRBV5-5 to TRBJ2-3, with D possibly matching TRBD1 (5 bases). The CDR3 has 13 amino acids. Germline V gene data show CDR1 as SGHKS and CDR2 as YYEKEE (reference sequence). Trimming took 1 base from V and 6 from J, leaving 9 bases between them. CDR3 sequence reads: CASSLTTVDTQYF. CDR3 in DNA: TGTGCCAGCAGCTTGACGACAGTGGATACGCAGTATTTT.

Points on this clonotype: The junction departs from the called germline gene at one end, perhaps through a read error. The chain links TRBV6-6 to TRBJ2-3, with 10 bases identical to TRBD1. The CDR3 is 16 amino acids. Germline CDR1 and CDR2: MNHNY and SVGAGI (reference sequence). CDR3 region: CASSPSTGGGKDTQYF. The DNA for the CDR3 is TGTGCCAGCAGTCCTTCGACAGGGGGCGGTAAGGATACGCAATATTTT.

The chain is built from TRBV29-1 and TRBJ2-3, with 13 bases aligning to TRBD2. This CDR3 comprises 14 residues. Germline V gives CDR1 SQVTM, CDR2 ANQGSEA. J lost 2 bases, V lost 6 bases, and 2 bases had no gene match. DNA for the CDR3: TGCAGCGTCACTAGCGGGGGGGCCACAGATACGCAGTATTTT. It specifies CSVTSGGATDTQYF.

The rearrangement uses TRBV3-1 and TRBJ1-2; D gene unclear. The germline gives CDR1 LGHDT, CDR2 YNNKEL (reference sequence). The CDR3 runs to 16 residues. V was cut by 1 base and J by 2 bases, with 14 bases left in between. CDR3 region: CASSQVSSTRNYGYTF. DNA for the CDR3: TGTGCCAGCAGCCAAGTATCCTCCACAAGAAACTATGGCTACACCTTC.

About this clonotype itself: The junction does not match germline at one end; this may be a read error. The chain carries TRBV28 and TRBJ2-1, with 11 positions matching TRBD2. The CDR3 has 16 amino acids. Per the germline V gene, CDR1 is MDHEN and CDR2 is SYDVKM. The CDR3 DNA sequence: TGTGCCAGCAGTTTAGTAACTAGCGGGAGCTACAATGGGCAGTTCTTC. Protein product: CASSLVTSGSYNGQFF.

There are many counts of this clonotype. CDR3 nucleotides: TGTGCCAGCAGTCAACAGTCAACTAATGAAAAACTGTTTTTT. Encoded protein: CASSQQSTNEKLFF. V and J are TRBV2 and TRBJ1-4; no clear D. Per germline, CDR1 SNHLY and CDR2 FYNNEI. Trimming took 5 bases from V and 0 from J, leaving 7 bases between them. The CDR3 length is 14 residues.

This clonotype was seen more than once but under ten times. The rearrangement joins TRBV7-3 to TRBJ2-6, with D unclear. This CDR3 is 16 amino acids long. Trimming cost V 5 bases and J 3 bases, with 14 bases left between them. Germline V gives CDR1 SGHTA, CDR2 FQGTGA. DNA of the CDR3: TGTGCCAGCAGCCCAGAGGCCCGAGTTGGGGCCAACGTCCTGACTTTC. This sequence encodes CASSPEARVGANVLTF.

The sample holds a few counts of this clonotype. The chain carries TRBV18 and TRBJ1-1; D unresolved. This CDR3 is built from 12 residues. The germline V gene encodes CDR1 KGHSH and CDR2 LQKENI. The V end was cut by 6 bases, the J end by 5 bases, with 10 bases between. In DNA, the CDR3 is TGTGCCAGCTCGCATCGGGATACTGAAGCTTTCTTT. This translates into CASSHRDTEAFF.

The chain recombines TRBV5-5 with TRBJ2-4; 8 nucleotides match TRBD1. The V segment lost 5 bases and the J segment 11 bases; nucleotides outside the gene matches: 9. The CDR3 runs 13 residues. Germline V gene sequence: CDR1 SGHKS, CDR2 YYEKEE (reference sequence). CDR3 residues: CASRTQGDVVQYF. The CDR3 DNA is TGTGCCAGCAGAACACAGGGGGATGTGGTTCAGTACTTC.

V and J are TRBV7-8 and TRBJ2-3, with TRBD1 matching 7 bases. CDR3 length: 13 residues. V was clipped by 7 bases and J by 6 bases; unmatched bases: 7. Germline CDR1 is SGHVS and CDR2 is FQNEAQ. CDR3 bases: TGTGCCAGCACTACTACAGGGGACGATACGCAGTATTTT. The encoded protein is CASTTTGDDTQYF.

This clonotype showed up just a few times. V usage is TRBV27 and J usage is TRBJ2-1, with 10 bases that match TRBD2. The junction had 10 bases not matched to a gene; V was cut back by 4 bases and J by 10 bases. The germline V gene has CDR1 MNHEY and CDR2 SMNVEV (reference sequence). The CDR3 runs 15 residues. As DNA, the CDR3 is TGTGCCAGCAGTTCGCCAGCGGGAGGGGGCAACGAGCAGTTCTTC. Encoded protein: CASSSPAGGGNEQFF.